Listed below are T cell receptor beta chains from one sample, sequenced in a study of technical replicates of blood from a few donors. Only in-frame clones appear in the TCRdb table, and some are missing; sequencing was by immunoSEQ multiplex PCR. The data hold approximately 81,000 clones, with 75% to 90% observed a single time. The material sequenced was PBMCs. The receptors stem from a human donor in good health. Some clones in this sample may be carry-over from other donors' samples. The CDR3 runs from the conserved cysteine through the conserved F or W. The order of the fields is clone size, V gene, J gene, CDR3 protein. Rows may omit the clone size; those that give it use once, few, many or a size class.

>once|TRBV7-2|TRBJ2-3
CASSQTSGRPGHTQYF
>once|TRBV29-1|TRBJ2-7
CSVEVGTASSYEQYF
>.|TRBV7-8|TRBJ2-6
CASSLAPTGANVLTF
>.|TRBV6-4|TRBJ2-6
CASSERSGANVLTF
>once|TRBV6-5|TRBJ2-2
CASSYGAHTGELFF
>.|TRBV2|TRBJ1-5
CASTRRGQVNQPQHF
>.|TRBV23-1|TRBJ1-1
CASSQSSVPAMNTEAFF
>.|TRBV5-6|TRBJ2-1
CASSLFGTSSYNEQFF
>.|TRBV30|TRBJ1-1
CAWKLGGLTEAFF
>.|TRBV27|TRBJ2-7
CASRPDTLSAYEQYF
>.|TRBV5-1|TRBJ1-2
CASSEQGSYGYTF
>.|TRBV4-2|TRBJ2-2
CASSRTTSGSVGELFF
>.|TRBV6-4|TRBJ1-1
CASSDTTGEAFF
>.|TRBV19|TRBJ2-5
CASSFLGIKETQYF
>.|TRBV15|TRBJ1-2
CATSQDRASGYTF
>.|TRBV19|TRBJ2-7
CASSPWTSGRASDEQYF
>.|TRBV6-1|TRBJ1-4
CASSVRRETNEKLFF
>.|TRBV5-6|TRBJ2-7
CASSFGGSYEQYF
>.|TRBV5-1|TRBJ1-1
CASSLTGMNTEAFF
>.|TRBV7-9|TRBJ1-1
CASSSDRNTEAFF
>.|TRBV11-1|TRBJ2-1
CASSLGDRAHEQFF
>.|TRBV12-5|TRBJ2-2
CASARGEATTGELFF
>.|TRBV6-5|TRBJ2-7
CASRRENVREQYF
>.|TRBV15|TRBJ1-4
CATSRQGGQEKLFF
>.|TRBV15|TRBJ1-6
CATRTGFNSPLHF
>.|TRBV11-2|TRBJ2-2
CASSLGTWDRNTGELFF
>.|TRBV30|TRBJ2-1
CAWRGASGRASRNDEQFF
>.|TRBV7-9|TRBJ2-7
CASSFVAGGLVDYEQYF
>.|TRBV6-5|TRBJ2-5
CASSYSTSPWETQYF
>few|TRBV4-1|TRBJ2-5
CASSPTTGTSVKTQYF
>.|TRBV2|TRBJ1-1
CASSDGAVRNTEAFF
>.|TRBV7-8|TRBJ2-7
CASSLQESYEQYF
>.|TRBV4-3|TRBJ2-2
CASSPRTSGGRGELFF